This T cell receptor (beta chain) was recorded in a study of cytotoxic CD8 clonotypes in ibrutinib-treated CLL. Study as a whole: Among patients, 24 responded partially and 2 completely; 14 then stayed remitted and some twelve progressed after median approximately 72 months.

Trimming shortened V by 3 bases and J by 2 bases, and 8 bases separated the two germline ends. Germline assignment: CDR1 GTSNPN and CDR2 SVGIG (reference sequence). The CDR3 extends over 12 amino acids. Only in-frame clones appear in the TCRdb table, and some are missing; sequencing was by immunoSEQ multiplex PCR. The sample has about 160,000 clones, approximately 80% seen once. This receptor was taken from a human donor with chronic lymphocytic leukemia. Material: PBMCs, obtained after 12 months of ibrutinib treatment. This rearrangement joins TRBV30 to TRBJ2-7; D uncertain. For the CDR3, the DNA is TGTGCCTGGAGGCCGACCCCCTACGAGCAGTACTTC. Amino acids: CAWRPTPYEQYF.